What follows are 23 T cell receptor beta chains derived from one specimen sequenced in a study of blood T cell repertoires in COVID-19. Using immunoSEQ multiplex PCR, the repertoire was profiled, and TCRdb retains in-frame clones only, with some absent. The sample lists some 300,000 clones; 85% to 90% were seen once. Sequencing used PBMCs or T cells enriched from blood (not recorded which). These receptors all stem from a woman between 18 and 29 years old with acute COVID-19.

This clone appeared once. Other nucleotide sequences in the sample specify the same CDR3. The gene calls are TRBV2 and TRBJ2-6, with D unclear. The CDR3 length is 14 residues. Germline values: CDR1 SNHLY, CDR2 FYNNEI. The V gene lost 3 bases and the J gene lost 1 base, with 4 bases spanning the gap. In nucleotides, the CDR3 is TGTGCCAGCAGTGAGCGTTCTGGGGCCAACGTCCTGACTTTC. Translated: CASSERSGANVLTF.

The J gene is TRBJ1-4, the V gene TRBV13; TRBD1 aligns across 8 bases. The CDR3 consists of 16 residues. Germline V gene data show CDR1 as PRHDT and CDR2 as FYEKMQ (reference sequence). The J segment lost 2 bases and the V segment lost 5 bases, leaving 7 bases of the junction unmatched. The CDR3 here is CASSLGQESTNEKLFF. In DNA, the CDR3 is TGTGCCAGCAGCCTGGGACAGGAGAGCACTAATGAAAAACTGTTTTTT.

The chain has TRBV27 and TRBJ1-1; maybe TRBD1 (5 bases). Germline lookup yields CDR1 MNHEY and CDR2 SMNVEV (reference sequence). The V gene lost 4 bases and the J gene lost 1 base, with 13 bases spanning the gap. The CDR3 has 15 amino acids. CDR3 in DNA: TGTGCCAGCAGTTCATACGGGACTTCGAACACTGAAGCTTTCTTT. Translated: CASSSYGTSNTEAFF.

J is TRBJ1-1 and V is TRBV12-3 or TRBV12-4; perhaps TRBD1 as D (5 bases). V lost 11 bases and J 5 bases, leaving 18 bases between the germline ends. This CDR3 is 13 amino acids long. CDR3 sequence (DNA): TGTGCCGGAAAACGGGGGGGAGGGACTGAAGCTTTCTTT. Protein sequence: CAGKRGGGTEAFF.

The genes are TRBV11-3 and TRBJ1-2; the match to TRBD1 covers 7 bases. CDR1 is SGHNT, CDR2 YENEEA, per germline. The CDR3 covers 15 residues. Germline trimming cut 2 bases from V and 3 bases from J; bases unmatched to any gene: 6. The CDR3 reads CASSLKGAHDYGYTF. In DNA, the CDR3 is TGTGCCAGCAGCTTAAAGGGGGCTCATGACTATGGCTACACCTTC.

J is TRBJ1-2 and V is TRBV5-1; maybe TRBD1 (5 bases). Per the germline V gene, CDR1 is SGHRS and CDR2 is YFSETQ. The CDR3 is 14 amino acids. V dropped 4 bases and J dropped 4 bases, with 14 bases sitting between them. The CDR3 here is CASSPTDLPYGYTF. In DNA, the CDR3 is TGCGCCAGCAGCCCGACAGACTTACCCTATGGCTACACCTTC.

The genes are TRBV28 and TRBJ2-7, with a weak D call TRBD1 (6 bases). The CDR3 extends over 17 amino acids. V lost 6 bases and J 2 bases, leaving 23 bases between the germline ends. In germline, CDR1 is MDHEN, CDR2 SYDVKM. Here the CDR3 DNA reads TGTGCCAGCAGACGCCCCCTTTGGGGGCGGTGGACCTACGAGCAGTACTTC. It specifies CASRRPLWGRWTYEQYF. Based on the CDR3 plus reference TRBV28 and TRBJ2-7, the full variable domain is DVKVTQSSRYLVKRTGEKVFLECVQDMDHENMFWYRQDPGLGLRLIYFSYDVKMKEKGDIPEGYSVSREKKERFSLILESASTNQTSMYLCASRRPLWGRWTYEQYFGPGTRLTVT.

This clone was counted once. As DNA, the CDR3 is TGTGCCAGCAGTGAATTACCGGGACAGGGGGCGGAGGGCTACACCTTC. It specifies CASSELPGQGAEGYTF. The chain recombines TRBV28 with TRBJ1-2; 12 bases map to TRBD1. With V trimmed by 5 bases and J by 8 bases, 12 bases remained unmatched. Germline values: CDR1 MDHEN, CDR2 SYDVKM. The CDR3 runs 16 residues.

This clone was recorded only once. DNA for the CDR3: TGCAGCGTAGGGCCGGGGGGATTCTCTGGAAACACCATATATTTT. Its translation: CSVGPGGFSGNTIYF. The V gene is TRBV29-1, the J gene TRBJ1-3; D may be TRBD1 (5 bases). CDR3 length: 15 residues. V was clipped by 6 bases and J by 0 bases, with 15 bases between them. Germline lookup yields CDR1 SQVTM and CDR2 ANQGSEA.

This chain connects TRBV7-8 to TRBJ1-1, with 11 positions matching TRBD1. The trim removed 2 bases at V and 4 bases at J, leaving 6 bases unmatched. This CDR3 is 16 amino acids long. The germline gives CDR1 SGHVS, CDR2 FQNEAQ. This CDR3 is CASSLPRDRGFTEAFF. For the CDR3, the DNA is TGTGCCAGCAGCTTACCCCGGGACAGGGGGTTCACTGAAGCTTTCTTT.

V usage is TRBV30 and J usage is TRBJ2-1, with TRBD2 as a possible D gene (6 bases). This CDR3 spans 14 amino acids. V gave up 1 base and J gave up 7 bases, with 14 bases separating them. The germline V gene encodes CDR1 GTSNPN and CDR2 SVGIG (reference sequence). As DNA, the CDR3 is TGTGCCTGGAGTGGGGGGGTAATTGTGAATGAGCAGTTCTTC. Translating it yields CAWSGGVIVNEQFF.

This chain links TRBV24-1 with TRBJ1-1; no reliable D call. V shed 5 bases and J shed 1 base, with 13 bases lying between them. This CDR3 has 15 amino acids. Germline values: CDR1 KGHDR, CDR2 SFDVKD. CDR3 residues: CATSAGLLGNTEAFF. CDR3 sequence (DNA): TGTGCCACCAGTGCTGGCCTCCTAGGGAACACTGAAGCTTTCTTT.

The gene calls are TRBV19 and TRBJ1-2, with D hard to call. Trimming removed 10 bases at V and 4 bases at J, with 16 bases between. Per germline, CDR1 LNHDA and CDR2 SQIVND (reference sequence). This CDR3 is built from 13 residues. Here the CDR3 DNA reads TGTGCCACCACCCCTCCAGGTAGCTATGGCTACACCTTC. Translated: CATTPPGSYGYTF.

The chain couples TRBV24-1 to TRBJ1-5; D not certain. Trimming took 6 bases from V and 2 from J, leaving 13 bases between them. The CDR3 runs to 15 residues. CDR1 and CDR2 from the germline V gene are KGHDR and SFDVKD. The CDR3 DNA is TGTGCCACCAGTCCCGCCGGAGCAGGCAATCAGCCCCAGCATTTT. It specifies CATSPAGAGNQPQHF.

V is TRBV9 and J is TRBJ2-2, with 14 bases aligning to TRBD2. CDR3 length: 19 amino acids. The germline V gene has CDR1 SGDLS and CDR2 YYNGEE. The J segment lost 4 bases and the V segment lost 4 bases, leaving 12 bases of the junction unmatched. In DNA form, the CDR3 reads TGTGCCAGCAGCTCCCAGATCGGGACTAGCGGGAGAATCACCGGGGAGCTGTTTTTT. Residues: CASSSQIGTSGRITGELFF.

The chain carries TRBV7-6 and TRBJ2-1; TRBD1 matches 8 bases. The CDR3 is made up of 15 amino acids. V shed 1 base and J 4 bases; nucleotides not matched to a gene: 3. The germline gives CDR1 SGHVS, CDR2 FNYEAQ. CDR3 amino acids: CASSLGQGSYNEQFF. CDR3 bases: TGTGCCAGCAGCTTAGGACAGGGGAGTTACAATGAGCAGTTCTTC.

The chain joins TRBV5-1 to TRBJ1-6; D remains unclear. V was pared by 1 base and J by 5 bases, with 7 bases between. Germline values: CDR1 SGHRS, CDR2 YFSETQ. The CDR3 length is 14 residues. In DNA form, the CDR3 reads TGCGCCAGCAGCTTGCCACAGCATAATTCACCCCTCCACTTT. Its translation: CASSLPQHNSPLHF.

In its sample, this clone was seen once. The rearrangement uses TRBV27 and TRBJ2-1; TRBD2 aligns across 9 bases. This CDR3 has 17 residues. V was clipped by 2 bases and J by 5 bases; unmatched bases: 10. The germline V gene has CDR1 MNHEY and CDR2 SMNVEV (reference sequence). The CDR3 spells CASSLKAGGRAHNEQFF. The CDR3 region has the DNA TGTGCCAGCAGTTTAAAGGCTGGCGGGAGGGCCCACAATGAGCAGTTCTTC.

This chain joins TRBV24-1 and TRBJ2-2; TRBD2 agrees at 10 bases. The V segment lost 4 bases and the J segment 2 bases; nucleotides outside the gene matches: 9. Germline CDR1 is KGHDR and CDR2 is SFDVKD. The length of the CDR3 is 18 residues. As DNA, the CDR3 is TGTGCCACCAGTGACCTCACCGGGACTAGCGTCAACACCGGGGAGCTGTTTTTT. It yields the protein CATSDLTGTSVNTGELFF.

The rearrangement links TRBV6-5 to TRBJ1-5, with a weak D call TRBD1 (5 bases). The V gene's germline CDR1 is MNHEY and CDR2 SVGAGI. Deletions cut 5 bases from V and 6 bases from J, with 14 bases between. The length of the CDR3 is 14 residues. CDR3 sequence reads: CASSRTGALQPQHF. The CDR3 DNA reads TGTGCCAGCAGTCGAACTGGGGCCCTTCAGCCCCAGCATTTT.

J is TRBJ1-2 and V is TRBV10-3, with TRBD1 matching 8 bases. Germline V gene sequence: CDR1 ENHRY, CDR2 SYGVKD. V shed 11 bases and J 3 bases; nucleotides not matched to a gene: 14. This CDR3 is built from 15 residues. CDR3 loop: CAAAGQVILDYGYTF. The CDR3 DNA is TGTGCCGCGGCGGGACAGGTGATTTTAGACTATGGCTACACCTTC.

V usage is TRBV30 and J usage is TRBJ2-5, with D possibly being TRBD2 (5 bases). V dropped 4 bases and J dropped 5 bases, with 14 bases sitting between them. Germline V gives CDR1 GTSNPN, CDR2 SVGIG (reference sequence). CDR3 size: 13 residues. CDR3 nucleotide sequence: TGTGCCTGGACCCTCCGTCGAGGGGAGACCCAGTACTTC. Translated, it gives CAWTLRRGETQYF.

This chain links TRBV18 with TRBJ2-2; the D is unclear. Trimming removed 5 bases at V and 2 bases at J, with 12 bases between. Germline values: CDR1 KGHSH, CDR2 LQKENI. This CDR3 spans 15 amino acids. The CDR3, as DNA: TGTGCCAGCTCAGCGAGACACACTAACACCGGGGAGCTGTTTTTT. Protein sequence: CASSARHTNTGELFF.